This TCR beta chain came from a study of OX40 agonist ivuxolimab in advanced cancers. Study as a whole: An agonistic human IgG2 monoclonal antibody against OX40 (CD134) was given. Points from the study as a whole: Dosing at 0.1 to 3.0 mg/kg was accompanied by clonal expansion of CD4+ and CD8+ blood T cells by week 6.

The CDR3 has 15 amino acids. V was clipped by 2 bases and J by 2 bases, with 12 bases between them. Germline CDR1 KGHSH, CDR2 LQKENI. The method was immunoSEQ multiplex PCR; TCRdb's version includes in-frame clones alone and lacks a portion of them. The sample records some 34,000 clones, around four fifths being singletons. For this clone: As yet, its antigen is unknown.

This rearrangement joins TRBV18 to TRBJ1-2; perhaps TRBD1 as D (6 bases). The clonotype was recovered from an adult with an advanced solid tumor such as melanoma, head and neck, liver or kidney cancer. This specimen was CD4+ or CD8+ T cells sorted from blood, taken in a trial of the OX40 agonist ivuxolimab. CDR3 in amino acids: CASSPGTGQNYGYTF. The CDR3 DNA reads TGTGCCAGCTCACCAGGCACAGGGCAAAACTATGGCTACACCTTC.